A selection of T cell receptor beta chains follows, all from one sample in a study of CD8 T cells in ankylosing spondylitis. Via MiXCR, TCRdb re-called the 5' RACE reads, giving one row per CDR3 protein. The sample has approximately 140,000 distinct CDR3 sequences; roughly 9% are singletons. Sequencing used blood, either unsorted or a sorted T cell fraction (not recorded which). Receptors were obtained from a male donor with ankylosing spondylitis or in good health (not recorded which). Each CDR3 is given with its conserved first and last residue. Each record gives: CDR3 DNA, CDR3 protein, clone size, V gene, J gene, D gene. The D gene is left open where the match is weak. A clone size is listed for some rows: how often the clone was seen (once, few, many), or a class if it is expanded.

TGTGCCAGCAGCGTCTCTACCTTCATGAACACTGAAGCTTTCTTT	CASSVSTFMNTEAFF	NA	TRBV9	TRBJ1-1	NA
TGTGCCAGCAGTCCCCGGGACAGAGACTTCTATGGCTACACCTTC	CASSPRDRDFYGYTF	many	TRBV12-3/TRBV12-4	TRBJ1-2	TRBD1
TGTGCCACCAGCAGAGATTTACCTAACACCGGGGAGCTGTTTTTT	CATSRDLPNTGELFF	few	TRBV15	TRBJ2-2	NA
TGTGCCAGCAGTCGATTGGTCCTCCAGAACAATGAGCAGTTCTTC	CASSRLVLQNNEQFF	NA	TRBV5-6	TRBJ2-1	NA
TGTGCCAGCAGCCAAGATGGGGACAGCCAAGAGACCCAGTACTTC	CASSQDGDSQETQYF	NA	TRBV4-2	TRBJ2-5	TRBD1
TGCAGCGTTGTCGGGGTCACCTACGAGCAGTACTTC	CSVVGVTYEQYF	many	TRBV29-1	TRBJ2-7	NA
TGCAGTGCTAACGCAGGGGCGCGGTTCACCGGGGAGCTGTTTTTT	CSANAGARFTGELFF	many	TRBV20-1	TRBJ2-2	NA
TGTGCCAGTTCTACAGGGGAAGTCGAAGCTTTCTTT	CASSTGEVEAFF	NA	TRBV19	TRBJ1-1	TRBD1
TGTGCCAGCAGCTTGGCGGGAGGCTACAATGAGCAGTTCTTC	CASSLAGGYNEQFF	NA	TRBV11-2	TRBJ2-1	TRBD2
TGTGCCATCAGTGAATACAGGGAAGAGACCCAGTACTTC	CAISEYREETQYF	few	TRBV10-3	TRBJ2-5	NA
TGTGCCAGCACGATCGGACGGGGATCTAATGAAAAACTGTTTTTT	CASTIGRGSNEKLFF	NA	TRBV6-1	TRBJ1-4	NA
TGCAGCGCCTTGGGTCAGGGCAATCAGCCCCAGCATTTT	CSALGQGNQPQHF	NA	TRBV29-1	TRBJ1-5	NA
TGCAGCGTTGAATCGGGTAGAAACAATGAGCAGTTCTTC	CSVESGRNNEQFF	many	TRBV29-1	TRBJ2-1	NA
TGCAGTGCCACTCCGGGGGGCGATTTCTATGGCTACACCTTC	CSATPGGDFYGYTF	few	TRBV20-1	TRBJ1-2	NA
TGCAGCGTTCCTGACCTCCAAGAGACCCAGTACTTC	CSVPDLQETQYF	many	TRBV29-1	TRBJ2-5	NA
TGTGCCAGCAGTTTTGCGGTGCTCTACGAGCAGTACTTC	CASSFAVLYEQYF	many	TRBV12-3/TRBV12-4	TRBJ2-7	NA